This T cell receptor (beta chain) was retrieved from a study of early T cells in non-severe SARS-CoV-2 infection. Study at large: Chains were unpaired, as sequencing was done on bulk RNA from unsorted whole blood.

Individual cDNA molecules carried attached unique molecular identifiers. TCRdb itself ran the 5' RACE reads through MiXCR, one entry per CDR3 protein. The table has fewer than 75,000 distinct CDR3 sequences, 20% to 25% seen once; the top ten hold 16%. The CDR3 has 13 amino acids. V was trimmed by 2 bases and J by 3 bases, leaving 4 bases between them. CDR1 is MGHRA and CDR2 is YSYEKL in the germline V gene. The TCR originated in an adult who was a healthcare worker with PCR-confirmed SARS-CoV-2 infection or an uninfected control (not recorded which). The material sequenced was whole blood, taken at baseline. The J gene is TRBJ1-4, the V gene TRBV4-1; D gene ambiguous. The CDR3 DNA reads as TGCGCCAGCAGCCAAAGGTCTAATGAAAAACTGTTTTTT. It codes for CASSQRSNEKLFF.